Here is one T cell receptor beta chain with its context. The data were produced by immunoSEQ multiplex PCR, yet TCRdb's version contains in-frame clones alone and is incomplete. The data hold 200,000 or so clones, with 80% to 90% observed a single time. The data originate from a study of blood T cell repertoires in COVID-19. Study-level background: Researchers got acute and convalescent COVID-19 samples from the United States, Italy and Spain.

V was pared by 4 bases and J by 1 base, with 11 bases between. Germline V gene lookup returns CDR1 MNHEY and CDR2 SVGEGT. The CDR3 loop spans 15 amino acids. This clonotype was obtained from a woman between 50 and 59 years old who had been exposed to COVID-19. The V and J genes are TRBV6-2 or TRBV6-3 and TRBJ1-5; maybe TRBD1 (6 bases). The specimen sequenced was PBMCs or T cells enriched from blood (not recorded which). This CDR3 is CASSSGTTSNQPQHF. CDR3 DNA sequence: TGTGCCAGCAGTTCCGGGACAACAAGCAATCAGCCCCAGCATTTT.